This T cell receptor (beta chain) appears in the sequencing data of a study of shared clonotypes between healthy human individuals. As concerns this clone: Antigen specificity is unknown.

Method: immunoSEQ multiplex PCR; TCRdb's copy keeps in-frame clones and lacks some. This table holds approximately 980,000 clones, over 60% found once. Germline V gene data show CDR1 as SGHVS and CDR2 as FNYEAQ. V gave up 2 bases and J gave up 0 bases, with 14 bases separating them. This CDR3 is 18 amino acids long. Study-wide results and caveats: What naive subsets generally showed was a larger estimated richness than memory subsets showed.

Sequenced sample: memory CD4+ T cells sorted from blood. Noted subset: CD45RA-negative fraction. This chain joins TRBV7-6 and TRBJ1-6; D is unresolved. The receptor comes from a man aged 18 to 30 in good health. CDR3: CASSLSSVSSSYNSPLHF. The CDR3 DNA reads as TGTGCCAGCAGCTTAAGTTCCGTATCTAGCTCCTATAATTCACCCCTCCACTTT.